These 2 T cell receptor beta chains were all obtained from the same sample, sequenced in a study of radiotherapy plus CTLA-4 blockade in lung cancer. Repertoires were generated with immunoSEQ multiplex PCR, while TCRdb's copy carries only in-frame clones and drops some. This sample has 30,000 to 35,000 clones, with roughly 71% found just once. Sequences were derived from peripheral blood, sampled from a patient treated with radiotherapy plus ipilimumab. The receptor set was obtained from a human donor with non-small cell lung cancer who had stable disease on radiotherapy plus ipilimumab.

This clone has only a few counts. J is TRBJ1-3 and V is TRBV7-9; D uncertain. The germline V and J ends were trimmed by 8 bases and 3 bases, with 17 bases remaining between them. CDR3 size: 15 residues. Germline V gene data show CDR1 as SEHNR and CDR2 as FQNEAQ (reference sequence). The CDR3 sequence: CASAAPPRFGNTIYF. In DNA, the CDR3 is TGTGCCAGCGCAGCCCCCCCGAGGTTTGGAAACACCATATATTTT.

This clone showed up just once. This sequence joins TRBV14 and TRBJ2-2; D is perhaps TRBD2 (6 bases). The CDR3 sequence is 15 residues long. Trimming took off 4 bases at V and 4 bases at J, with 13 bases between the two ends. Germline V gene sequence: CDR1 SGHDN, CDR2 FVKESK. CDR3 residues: CASSRRDSFTGELFF. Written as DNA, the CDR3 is TGTGCCAGCAGCCGACGGGACTCCTTCACCGGGGAGCTGTTTTTT. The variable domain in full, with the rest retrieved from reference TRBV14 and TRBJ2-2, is EAGVTQFPSHSVIEKGQTVTLRCDPISGHDNLYWYRRVMGKEIKFLLHFVKESKQDESGMPNNRFLAERTGGTYSTLKVQPAELEDSGVYFCASSRRDSFTGELFFGEGSRLTVL.